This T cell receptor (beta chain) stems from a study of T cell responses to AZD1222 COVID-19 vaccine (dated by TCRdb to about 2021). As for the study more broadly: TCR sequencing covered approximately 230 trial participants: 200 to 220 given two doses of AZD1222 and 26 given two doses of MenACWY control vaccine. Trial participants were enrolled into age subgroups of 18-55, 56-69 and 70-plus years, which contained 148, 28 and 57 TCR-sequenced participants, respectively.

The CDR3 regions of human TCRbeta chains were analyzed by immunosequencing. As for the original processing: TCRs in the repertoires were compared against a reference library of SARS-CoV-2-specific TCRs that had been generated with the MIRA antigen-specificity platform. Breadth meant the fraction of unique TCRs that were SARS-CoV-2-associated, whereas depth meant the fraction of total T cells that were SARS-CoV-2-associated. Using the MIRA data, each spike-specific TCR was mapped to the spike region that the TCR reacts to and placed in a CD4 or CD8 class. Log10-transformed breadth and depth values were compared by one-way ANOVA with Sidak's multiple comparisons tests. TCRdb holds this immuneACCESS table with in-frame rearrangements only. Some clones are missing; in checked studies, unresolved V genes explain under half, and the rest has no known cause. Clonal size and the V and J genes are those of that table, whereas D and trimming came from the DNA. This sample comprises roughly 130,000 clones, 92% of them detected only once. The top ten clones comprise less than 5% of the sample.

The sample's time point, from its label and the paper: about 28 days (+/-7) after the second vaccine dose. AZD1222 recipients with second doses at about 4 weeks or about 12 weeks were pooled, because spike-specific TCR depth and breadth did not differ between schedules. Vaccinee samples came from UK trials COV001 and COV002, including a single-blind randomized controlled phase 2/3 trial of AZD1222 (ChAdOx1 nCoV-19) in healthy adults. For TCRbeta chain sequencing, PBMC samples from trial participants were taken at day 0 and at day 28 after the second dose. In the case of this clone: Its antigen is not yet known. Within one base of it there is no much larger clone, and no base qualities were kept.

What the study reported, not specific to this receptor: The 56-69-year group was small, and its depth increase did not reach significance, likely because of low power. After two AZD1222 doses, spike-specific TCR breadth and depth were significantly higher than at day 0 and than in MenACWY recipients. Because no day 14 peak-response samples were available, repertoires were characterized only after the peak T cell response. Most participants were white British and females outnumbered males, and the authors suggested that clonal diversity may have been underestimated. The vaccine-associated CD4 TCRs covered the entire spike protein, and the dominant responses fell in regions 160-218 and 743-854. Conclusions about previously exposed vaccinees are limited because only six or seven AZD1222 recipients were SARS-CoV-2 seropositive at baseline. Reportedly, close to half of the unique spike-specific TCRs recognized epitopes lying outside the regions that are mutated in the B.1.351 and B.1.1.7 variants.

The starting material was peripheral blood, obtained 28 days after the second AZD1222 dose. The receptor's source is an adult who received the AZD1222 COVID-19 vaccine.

The CDR3 has the sequence CASSRHKNMNTEAFF. The sequence in DNA is TGTGCCAGCAGCCGCCACAAGAACATGAACACTGAAGCTTTCTTT. The receptor chain draws on TRBV3-1 (or the pseudogene TRBV3-2) and TRBJ1-1; there is no confident call for the D gene. Including cysteine and phenylalanine, the CDR3 has 15 amino acids. Just CDR3 DNA is preserved here, 45 bases in frame from base 1. Looking up the germline V gene (reference sequence) yields CDR1 LGHDT and CDR2 YNNKEL. The V end loses 4 bases and the J end loses 0 bases, and a stretch of 12 bases separates them.